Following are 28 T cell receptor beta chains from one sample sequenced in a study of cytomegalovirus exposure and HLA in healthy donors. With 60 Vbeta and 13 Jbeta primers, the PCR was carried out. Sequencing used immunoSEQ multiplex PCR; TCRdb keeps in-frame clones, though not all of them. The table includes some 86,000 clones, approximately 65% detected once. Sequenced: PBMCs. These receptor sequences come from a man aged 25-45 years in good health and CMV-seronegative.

CDR3 nucleotides: TGCGCCAGCAGCACCCGGGTTTCCTACGAGCAGTACTTC. Amino acids: CASSTRVSYEQYF. The chain carries TRBV4-3 and TRBJ2-7; D call uncertain. Trimming shortened V by 5 bases and J by 1 base, and 9 bases separated the two germline ends. The CDR3 extends over 13 amino acids. Germline values: CDR1 LGHNA, CDR2 YSLEER.

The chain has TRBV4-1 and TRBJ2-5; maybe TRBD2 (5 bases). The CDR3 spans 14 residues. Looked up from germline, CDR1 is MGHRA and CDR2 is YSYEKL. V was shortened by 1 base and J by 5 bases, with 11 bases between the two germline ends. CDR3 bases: TGCGCCAGCAGCCAAGTGGTCCGAGGGGAGACCCAGTACTTC. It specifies CASSQVVRGETQYF.

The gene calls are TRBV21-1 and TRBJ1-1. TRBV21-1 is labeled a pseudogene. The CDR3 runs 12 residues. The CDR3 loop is CASIYMIPEAFF. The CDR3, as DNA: TGTGCCAGCATCTATATGATCCCTGAAGCTTTCTTT.

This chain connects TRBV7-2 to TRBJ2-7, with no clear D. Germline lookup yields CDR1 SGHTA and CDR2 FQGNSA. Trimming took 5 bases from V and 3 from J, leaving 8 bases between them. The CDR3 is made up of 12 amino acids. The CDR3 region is CASSANSYEQYF. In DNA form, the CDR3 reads TGTGCCAGCAGCGCCAACAGCTACGAGCAGTACTTC.

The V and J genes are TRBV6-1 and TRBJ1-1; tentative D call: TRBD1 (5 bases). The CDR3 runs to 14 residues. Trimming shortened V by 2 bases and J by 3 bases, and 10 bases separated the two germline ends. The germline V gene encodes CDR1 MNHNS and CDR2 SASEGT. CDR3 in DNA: TGTGCCAGCAGTGAAAGGGGCTGGGACACTGAAGCTTTCTTT. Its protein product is CASSERGWDTEAFF.

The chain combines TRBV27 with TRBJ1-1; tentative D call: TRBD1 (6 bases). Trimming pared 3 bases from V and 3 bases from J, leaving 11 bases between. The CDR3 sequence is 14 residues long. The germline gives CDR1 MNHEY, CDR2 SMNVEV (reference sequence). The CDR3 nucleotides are TGTGCCAGCAGTTTTCTCAGGGGAGACACTGAAGCTTTCTTT. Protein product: CASSFLRGDTEAFF.

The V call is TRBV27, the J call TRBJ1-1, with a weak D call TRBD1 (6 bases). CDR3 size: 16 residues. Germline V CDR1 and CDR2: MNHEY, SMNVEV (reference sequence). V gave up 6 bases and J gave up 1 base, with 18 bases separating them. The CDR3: CASSGIPGQKNTEAFF. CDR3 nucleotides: TGTGCCAGCAGCGGAATCCCGGGACAAAAGAACACTGAAGCTTTCTTT.

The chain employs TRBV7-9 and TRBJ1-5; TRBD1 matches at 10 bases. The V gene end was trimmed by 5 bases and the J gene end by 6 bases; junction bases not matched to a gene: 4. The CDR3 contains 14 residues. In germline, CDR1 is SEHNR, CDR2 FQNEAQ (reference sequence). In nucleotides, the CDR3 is TGTGCCAGCAGCCTAGGGACAGGGGTTCAGCCCCAGCATTTT. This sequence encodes CASSLGTGVQPQHF.

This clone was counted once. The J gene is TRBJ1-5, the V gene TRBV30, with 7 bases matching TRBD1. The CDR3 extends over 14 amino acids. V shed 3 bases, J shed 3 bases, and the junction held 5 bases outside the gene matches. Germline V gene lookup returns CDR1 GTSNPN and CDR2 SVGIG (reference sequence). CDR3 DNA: TGTGCCTGGAGCCCAGGGGGGTACAATCAGCCCCAGCATTTT. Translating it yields CAWSPGGYNQPQHF.

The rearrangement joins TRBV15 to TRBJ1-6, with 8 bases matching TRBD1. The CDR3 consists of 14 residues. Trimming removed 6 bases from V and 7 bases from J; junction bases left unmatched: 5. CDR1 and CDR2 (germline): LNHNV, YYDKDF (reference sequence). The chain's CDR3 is CATSHTGGNSPLHF. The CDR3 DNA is TGTGCCACCAGTCATACAGGGGGAAATTCACCCCTCCACTTT.

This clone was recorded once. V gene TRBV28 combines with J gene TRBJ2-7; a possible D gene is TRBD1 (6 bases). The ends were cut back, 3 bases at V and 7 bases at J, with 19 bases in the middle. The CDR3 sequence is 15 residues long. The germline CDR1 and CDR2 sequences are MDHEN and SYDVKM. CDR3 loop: CASSLSSGASGEQYF. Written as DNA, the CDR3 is TGTGCCAGCAGTTTGTCGTCAGGGGCTTCTGGAGAGCAGTACTTC.

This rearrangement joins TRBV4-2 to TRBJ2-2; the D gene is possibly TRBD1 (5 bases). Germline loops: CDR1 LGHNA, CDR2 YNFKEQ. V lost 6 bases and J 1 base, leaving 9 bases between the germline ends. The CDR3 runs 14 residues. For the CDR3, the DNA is TGTGCCAGCAGTCTAGGACAGAACACCGGGGAGCTGTTTTTT. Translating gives CASSLGQNTGELFF.

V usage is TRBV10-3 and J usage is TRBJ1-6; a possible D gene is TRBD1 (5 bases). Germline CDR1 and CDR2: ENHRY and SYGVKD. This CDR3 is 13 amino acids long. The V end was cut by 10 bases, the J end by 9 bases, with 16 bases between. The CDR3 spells CATSSLGGSPLHF. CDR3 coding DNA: TGTGCCACCAGCTCCTTGGGGGGTTCACCCCTCCACTTT.

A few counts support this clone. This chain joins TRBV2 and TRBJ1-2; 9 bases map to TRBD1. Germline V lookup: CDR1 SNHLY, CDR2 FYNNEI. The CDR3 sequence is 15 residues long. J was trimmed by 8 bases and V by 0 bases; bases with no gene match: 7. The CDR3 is CASSEAQGQGTGYTF. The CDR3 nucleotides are TGTGCCAGCAGTGAAGCGCAGGGACAGGGAACCGGCTACACCTTC.

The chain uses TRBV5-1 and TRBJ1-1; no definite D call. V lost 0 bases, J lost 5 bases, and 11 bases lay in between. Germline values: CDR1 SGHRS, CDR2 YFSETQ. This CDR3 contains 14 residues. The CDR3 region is CASSLAEGSTEAFF. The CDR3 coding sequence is TGCGCCAGCAGCTTGGCGGAGGGTTCGACTGAAGCTTTCTTT.

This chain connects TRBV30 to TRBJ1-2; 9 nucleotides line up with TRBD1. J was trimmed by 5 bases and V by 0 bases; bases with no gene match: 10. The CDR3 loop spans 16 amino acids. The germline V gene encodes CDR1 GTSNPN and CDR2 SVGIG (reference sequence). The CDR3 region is CAWSVIGTGRSYGYTF. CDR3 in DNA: TGTGCCTGGAGTGTAATTGGGACAGGGAGGTCTTATGGCTACACCTTC.

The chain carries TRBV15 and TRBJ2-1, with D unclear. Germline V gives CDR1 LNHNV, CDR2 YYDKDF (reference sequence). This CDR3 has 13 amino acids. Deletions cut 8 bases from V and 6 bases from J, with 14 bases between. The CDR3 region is CATQDLVGNEQFF. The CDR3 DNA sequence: TGTGCCACCCAAGACCTAGTAGGCAATGAGCAGTTCTTC.

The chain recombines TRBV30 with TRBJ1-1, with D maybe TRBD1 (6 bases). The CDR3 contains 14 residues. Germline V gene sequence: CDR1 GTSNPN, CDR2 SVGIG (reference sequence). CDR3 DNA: TGTGCTCTACAGGGAAGAGTTGATTTTATTGAAGCTTTCTTT. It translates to CALQGRVDFIEAFF.

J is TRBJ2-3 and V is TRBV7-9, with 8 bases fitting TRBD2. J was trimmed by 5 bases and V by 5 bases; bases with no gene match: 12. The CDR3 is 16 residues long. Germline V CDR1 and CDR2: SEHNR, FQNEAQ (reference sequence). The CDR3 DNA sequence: TGTGCCAGCAGCCCAGAACCAGCGGGAGTGGTAGATACGCAGTATTTT. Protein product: CASSPEPAGVVDTQYF.

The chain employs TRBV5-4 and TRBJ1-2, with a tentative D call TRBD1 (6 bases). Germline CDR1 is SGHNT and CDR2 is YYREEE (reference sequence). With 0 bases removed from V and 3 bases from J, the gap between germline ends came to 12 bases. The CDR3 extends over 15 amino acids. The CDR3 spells CASSLVGGGHYGYTF. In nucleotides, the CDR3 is TGTGCCAGCAGCTTGGTCGGGGGGGGGCACTATGGCTACACCTTC.

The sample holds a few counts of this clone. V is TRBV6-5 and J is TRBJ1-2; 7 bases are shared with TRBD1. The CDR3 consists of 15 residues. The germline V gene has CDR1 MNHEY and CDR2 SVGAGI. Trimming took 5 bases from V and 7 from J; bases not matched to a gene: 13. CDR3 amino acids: CASSTIRQGVTGYTF. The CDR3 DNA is TGTGCCAGCAGTACTATCCGACAGGGTGTGACTGGCTACACCTTC.

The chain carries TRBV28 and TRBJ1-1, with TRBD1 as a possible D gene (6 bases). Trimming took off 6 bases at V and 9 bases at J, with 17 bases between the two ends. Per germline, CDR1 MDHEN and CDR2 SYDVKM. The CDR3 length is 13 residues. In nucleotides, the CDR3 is TGTGCCAGCAGGGACAGACAAGAAGGGCAAGCTTTCTTT. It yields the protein CASRDRQEGQAFF.

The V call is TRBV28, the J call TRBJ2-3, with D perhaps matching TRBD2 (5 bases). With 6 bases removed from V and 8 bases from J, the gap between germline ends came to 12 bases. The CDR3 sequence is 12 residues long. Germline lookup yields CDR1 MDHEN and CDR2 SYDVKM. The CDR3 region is CASRKNAGTQYF. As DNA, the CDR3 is TGTGCCAGCAGGAAAAATGCGGGTACGCAGTATTTT.

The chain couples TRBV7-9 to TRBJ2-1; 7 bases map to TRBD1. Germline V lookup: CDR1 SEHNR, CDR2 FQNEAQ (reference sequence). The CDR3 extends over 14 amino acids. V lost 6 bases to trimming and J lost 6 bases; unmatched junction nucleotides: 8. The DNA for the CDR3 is TGTGCCAGCAGGACGGGACAGCTACTCAATGAGCAGTTCTTC. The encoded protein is CASRTGQLLNEQFF.

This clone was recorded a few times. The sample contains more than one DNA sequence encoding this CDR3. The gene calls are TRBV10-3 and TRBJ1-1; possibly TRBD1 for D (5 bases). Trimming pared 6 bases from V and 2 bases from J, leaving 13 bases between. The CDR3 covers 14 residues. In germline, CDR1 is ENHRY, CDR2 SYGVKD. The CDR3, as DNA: TGTGCCATCAGGGGAACAGGCGACAACACTGAAGCTTTCTTT. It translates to CAIRGTGDNTEAFF.

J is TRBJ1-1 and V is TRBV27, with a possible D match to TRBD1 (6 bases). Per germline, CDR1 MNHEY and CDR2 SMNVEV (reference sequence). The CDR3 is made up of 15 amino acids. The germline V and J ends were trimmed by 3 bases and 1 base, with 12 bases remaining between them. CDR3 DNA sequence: TGTGCCAGCAGTTTCTCTCCGACAGGGAACACTGAAGCTTTCTTT. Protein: CASSFSPTGNTEAFF.

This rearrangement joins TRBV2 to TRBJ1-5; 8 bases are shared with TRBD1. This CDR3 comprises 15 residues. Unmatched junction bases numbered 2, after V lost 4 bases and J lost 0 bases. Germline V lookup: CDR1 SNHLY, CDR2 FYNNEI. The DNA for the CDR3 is TGTGCCAGCAGTGGACAGGGGATTAGCAATCAGCCCCAGCATTTT. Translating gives CASSGQGISNQPQHF. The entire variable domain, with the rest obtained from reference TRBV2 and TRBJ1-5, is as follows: EPEVTQTPSHQVTQMGQEVILRCVPISNHLYFYWYRQILGQKVEFLVSFYNNEISEKSEIFDDQFSVERPDGSNFTLKIRSTKLEDSAMYFCASSGQGISNQPQHFGDGTRLSIL.

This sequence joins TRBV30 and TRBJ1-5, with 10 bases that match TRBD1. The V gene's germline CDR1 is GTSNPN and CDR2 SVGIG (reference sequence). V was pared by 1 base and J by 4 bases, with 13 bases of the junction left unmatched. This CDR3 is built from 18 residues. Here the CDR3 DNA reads TGTGCCTGGAGTGGGGGGACAGGGGCTTCTGGAATTAATCAGCCCCAGCATTTT. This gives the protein CAWSGGTGASGINQPQHF.